The 10 T cell receptor beta chains presented below share a single source sample, sequenced in a study of blood T cell repertoires in COVID-19. Measured with immunoSEQ multiplex PCR; TCRdb has only the in-frame clones, and not every one. The sample holds 150,000 to 200,000 clones, less than 90% seen once. Input material: peripheral blood. The origin of the receptors is a man in his 70s with active or convalescent COVID-19.

This clone was seen only a few times. The J gene is TRBJ2-7, the V gene TRBV6-5; 9 nucleotides line up with TRBD2. This CDR3 has 11 amino acids. The germline CDR1 and CDR2 sequences are MNHEY and SVGAGI. With 9 bases clipped from V and 9 bases from J, the junction kept 6 bases outside the gene matches. CDR3 sequence: CASNSGRGQYF. CDR3 nucleotide sequence: TGTGCCAGTAATAGCGGGAGAGGGCAGTACTTC.

V gene TRBV11-2 combines with J gene TRBJ2-5; tentative D call: TRBD2 (6 bases). Trimming removed 2 bases at V and 1 base at J, with 14 bases between. Per the germline V gene, CDR1 is SGHAT and CDR2 is FQNNGV. The CDR3 length is 16 residues. This CDR3 reads CASSLTQRALQETQYF. The CDR3 nucleotides are TGTGCCAGCAGCTTAACCCAGCGGGCACTCCAAGAGACCCAGTACTTC.

This clone showed up just once. The chain joins TRBV7-2 to TRBJ2-7, with 10 bases lining up with TRBD2. Losses at the gene ends were 1 base for V and 7 bases for J; bases not matched to a gene: 7. In germline, CDR1 is SGHTA, CDR2 FQGNSA. The CDR3 has 15 residues. The CDR3 bases are TGTGCCAGCAGCTTAGAGGCTAGCGGGAGAGGTGAGCAGTACTTC. This gives the protein CASSLEASGRGEQYF.

The rearrangement joins TRBV5-1 to TRBJ2-3; TRBD2 matches 9 bases. The CDR3 has 16 residues. Germline CDR1 and CDR2: SGHRS and YFSETQ. Trimming at V came to 4 bases and at J to 6 bases, leaving 12 bases not matched to a gene. The CDR3, as DNA: TGCGCCAGCAGCCAAGAAATGCGGGGGGGCCGGGATACGCAGTATTTT. The encoded protein is CASSQEMRGGRDTQYF.

The chain has TRBV4-3 and TRBJ1-4; a possible D gene is TRBD1 (5 bases). V was pared by 4 bases and J by 5 bases, with 14 bases between. Germline values: CDR1 LGHNA, CDR2 YSLEER. The CDR3 sequence is 15 residues long. The CDR3 spells CASSPIWGRNEKLFF. As DNA, the CDR3 is TGCGCCAGCAGCCCTATCTGGGGCCGGAATGAAAAACTGTTTTTT.

The J gene is TRBJ2-7, the V gene TRBV5-1; 11 positions match TRBD1. Germline V CDR1 and CDR2: SGHRS, YFSETQ. The CDR3 has 15 amino acids. V gave up 4 bases and J gave up 2 bases; unmatched junction bases: 5. The CDR3: CASSPMGQGAYEQYF. The DNA for the CDR3 is TGCGCCAGCAGCCCGATGGGACAGGGGGCCTACGAGCAGTACTTC.

The gene calls are TRBV2 and TRBJ2-6; weak D call: TRBD1 (5 bases). Between the trimmed V and J ends, which lost 5 bases and 3 bases, there was a span of 8 bases. Germline V gene lookup returns CDR1 SNHLY and CDR2 FYNNEI. The CDR3 is made up of 14 amino acids. This CDR3 is CASSNTGGANVLTF. The CDR3 DNA reads TGTGCCAGCAGTAATACAGGTGGGGCCAACGTCCTGACTTTC. The full variable domain, rest sourced from reference TRBV2 and TRBJ2-6, is EPEVTQTPSHQVTQMGQEVILRCVPISNHLYFYWYRQILGQKVEFLVSFYNNEISEKSEIFDDQFSVERPDGSNFTLKIRSTKLEDSAMYFCASSNTGGANVLTFGAGSRLTVL.

The chain recombines TRBV7-9 with TRBJ1-5; weak D call: TRBD1 (6 bases). V lost 1 base and J lost 4, with 11 bases in between. CDR1 is SEHNR, CDR2 FQNEAQ, per germline (reference sequence). This CDR3 is 15 amino acids long. The CDR3 spells CASSLGVGANQPQHF. DNA for the CDR3: TGTGCCAGCAGCTTAGGGGTGGGGGCTAATCAGCCCCAGCATTTT.

The rearrangement links TRBV6-2 or TRBV6-3 to TRBJ2-7; D perhaps matches TRBD1 (5 bases). CDR1 is MNHEY and CDR2 is SVGEGT in the germline V gene. Trimming pared 5 bases from V and 0 bases from J, leaving 8 bases between. This CDR3 has 13 residues. The CDR3 loop is CASSRQSSYEQYF. CDR3 coding DNA: TGTGCCAGCAGTCGACAGAGCTCCTACGAGCAGTACTTC.

The chain recombines TRBV29-1 with TRBJ2-6; D ambiguous. The CDR3 covers 13 residues. Germline V gene sequence: CDR1 SQVTM, CDR2 ANQGSEA. V was pared by 5 bases and J by 2 bases, with 7 bases between. The CDR3 sequence is CSVTYTGANVLTF. CDR3 in DNA: TGCAGCGTTACTTATACTGGGGCCAACGTCCTGACTTTC.